Sequencing of this TCR beta chain was carried out in a study of blood T cell repertoires in COVID-19. Study overall: Acute and convalescent COVID-19 specimens originated in the United States, Italy and Spain. Sample material is recorded as cDNA or gDNA derived from T cells, B-cell-depleted T cells, or PBMCs.

As handled by the study authors: How many nucleated cells were present was estimated from reference gene primer amplification. TCRdb keeps only in-frame clones here, not all; method: immunoSEQ multiplex PCR. That table gives V, J and clone size, and the DNA gave D and trimming. The table includes 200,000 or so clones, about 80% detected once. V dropped 1 base and J dropped 5; count of bases not matched to a gene: 1. CDR1 is LGHDT, CDR2 YNNKEL, per germline (reference sequence). The CDR3 length is 13 residues. This clone appeared many times. Sequenced sample: peripheral blood. The receptor was isolated from a human donor with acute or convalescent COVID-19. The donor label of this sample is uncertain. The chain couples TRBV3-1 (or the pseudogene TRBV3-2) to TRBJ1-2, with 7 bases identical to TRBD1. As DNA, the CDR3 is TGTGCCAGCAGCCAAGTCAGGGGGTATGGCTACACCTTC. Translating it yields CASSQVRGYGYTF.